This TCR beta chain derives from a study of control samples from healthy donors and cancer patients. CDR1 and CDR2 from the germline V gene are SGHRS and YFSETQ. V shed 0 bases and J 1 base; nucleotides not matched to a gene: 3. This CDR3 is 16 amino acids long. The repertoire was sequenced with immunoSEQ multiplex PCR; TCRdb's copy has only in-frame clones and lacks some. The repertoire holds about 270,000 clones, with approximately 80% as singletons. The sequence came from a woman aged 55-69 years with lung cancer. The specimen was PBMCs. This rearrangement joins TRBV5-1 to TRBJ2-1; 8 bases agree with TRBD2. DNA for the CDR3: TGCGCCAGCAGCTTGGTTGCTAGCGGGTCCTACAATGAGCAGTTCTTC. Translating gives CASSLVASGSYNEQFF.